The rows below give T cell receptor beta chains drawn from one sample of a study of cytomegalovirus exposure and HLA in healthy donors. Repertoires were generated with immunoSEQ multiplex PCR, while TCRdb's copy carries only in-frame clones and drops some. The table shows under 100,000 clones, with 90% to 95% occurring only once. Sequencing was done on a sample of PBMCs. The receptor source for this set is a woman aged 18-35 years in good health and CMV-seronegative. Both conserved end residues are part of each CDR3. D genes are given only for firm matches.

d_call	v_call	cdr3_length	j_call	cdr3_nt	cdr3_aa
NA	TRBV6-4	14	TRBJ2-7	TGTGCCAGCAGTGTCGAGACAGGCCCCTACGAGCAGTACTTC	CASSVETGPYEQYF
TRBD2	TRBV5-1	14	TRBJ2-5	TGCGCCAGCGGCCCCGGGGGGGGGCCAGAGACCCAGTACTTC	CASGPGGGPETQYF
TRBD1	TRBV29-1	13	TRBJ1-1	TGCAGCGTTGCCGCCAGGACAGGGGTCGATGCTTTCTTT	CSVAARTGVDAFF
TRBD1	TRBV4-3	15	TRBJ1-3	TGCGCCAGCAGCCACGTTACAGGGGCTGGAAACACCATATATTTT	CASSHVTGAGNTIYF
NA	TRBV7-9	16	TRBJ2-2	TGTGCCAGCAGGCTGCTTATCCGGAGAGACACCGGGGAGCTGTTTTTT	CASRLLIRRDTGELFF
NA	TRBV4-1	14	TRBJ2-5	TGCGCCAGCAGCCAAGAGGACTGGCAAGAGACCCAGTACTTC	CASSQEDWQETQYF
TRBD1	TRBV6-6	14	TRBJ1-2	TGTGCCAGCAGTTCCGACGGGACAGACTATGGCTACACCTTC	CASSSDGTDYGYTF
TRBD1	TRBV10-2	16	TRBJ1-3	TGCGCCAGCAGTTGGACAGGGGGCTCCTCTGGAAACACCATATATTTT	CASSWTGGSSGNTIYF
NA	TRBV9	15	TRBJ2-5	TGTGCCAGCAGCGTGGGGGGGACAGGCCAAGAGACCCAGTACTTC	CASSVGGTGQETQYF
TRBD1	TRBV28	14	TRBJ1-1	TGTGCCAGCAGGCCTACAGGGGGCGCTTTTGAAGCTTTCTTT	CASRPTGGAFEAFF